This TCR beta chain comes out of a study of shared clonotypes between healthy human individuals. General study results and limits: Represented genetic and exposure-history diversity was restricted by having few donors.

The V and J ends lost 5 bases and 2 bases, in that order; junction bases with no gene match: 5. The CDR3 is made up of 14 amino acids. The germline CDR1 and CDR2 sequences are MDHEN and SYDVKM. Sequenced by immunoSEQ multiplex PCR; TCRdb stores in-frame clones only, minus some. In the table there are 1.5 million to 1.9 million clones, under 99% of which are singletons. The count of this clone is one. Antigen: not known. Sequenced sample: naive CD4+ T cells sorted from blood. Subset given: CD45RA+ positively selected. This sequence was found in a man in his thirties or forties in good health. The chain is built from TRBV28 and TRBJ2-5; 7 bases fit TRBD2. In nucleotides, the CDR3 is TGTGCCAGCAGTGCCGGGACTACTCAAGAGACCCAGTACTTC. It codes for CASSAGTTQETQYF.